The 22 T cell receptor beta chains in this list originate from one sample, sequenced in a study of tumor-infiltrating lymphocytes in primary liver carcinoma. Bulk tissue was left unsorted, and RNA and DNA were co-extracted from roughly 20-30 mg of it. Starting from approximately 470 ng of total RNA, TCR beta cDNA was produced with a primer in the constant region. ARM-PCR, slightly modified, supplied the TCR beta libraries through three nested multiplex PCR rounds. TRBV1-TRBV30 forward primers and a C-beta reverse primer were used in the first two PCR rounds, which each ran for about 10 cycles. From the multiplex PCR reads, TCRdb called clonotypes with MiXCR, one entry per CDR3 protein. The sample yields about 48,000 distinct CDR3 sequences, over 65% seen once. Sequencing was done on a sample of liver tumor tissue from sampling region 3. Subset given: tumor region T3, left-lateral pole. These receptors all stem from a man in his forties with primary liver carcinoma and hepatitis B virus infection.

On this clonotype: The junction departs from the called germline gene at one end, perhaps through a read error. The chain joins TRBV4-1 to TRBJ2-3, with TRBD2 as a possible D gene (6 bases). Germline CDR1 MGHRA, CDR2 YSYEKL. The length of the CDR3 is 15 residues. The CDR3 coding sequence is TGCGCCAGCAGGCAAGATAAACTAGCTTTGGATACGCAGTATTTT. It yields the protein CASRQDKLALDTQYF.

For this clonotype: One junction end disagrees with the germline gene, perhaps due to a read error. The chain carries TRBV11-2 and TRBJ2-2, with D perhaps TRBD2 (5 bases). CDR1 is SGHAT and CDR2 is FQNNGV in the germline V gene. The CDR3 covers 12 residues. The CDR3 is CASSSNTGEQLF. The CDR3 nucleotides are TGTGCCAGCAGCTCAAACACCGGGGAGCAGCTTTTT.

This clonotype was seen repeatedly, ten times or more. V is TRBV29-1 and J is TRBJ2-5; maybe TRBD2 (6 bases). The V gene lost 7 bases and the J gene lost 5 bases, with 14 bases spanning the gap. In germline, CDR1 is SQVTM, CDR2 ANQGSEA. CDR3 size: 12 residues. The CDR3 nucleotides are TGCAGCGGCGGGATCAACGGGGAGACCCAGTACTTC. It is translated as CSGGINGETQYF.

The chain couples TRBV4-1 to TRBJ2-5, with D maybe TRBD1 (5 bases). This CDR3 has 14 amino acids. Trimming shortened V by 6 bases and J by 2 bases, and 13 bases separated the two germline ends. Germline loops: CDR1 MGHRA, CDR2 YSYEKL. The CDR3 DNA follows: TGCGCCAGCAGGCCCTGGGGCGGTCAAGAGACCCAGTACTTC. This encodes CASRPWGGQETQYF.

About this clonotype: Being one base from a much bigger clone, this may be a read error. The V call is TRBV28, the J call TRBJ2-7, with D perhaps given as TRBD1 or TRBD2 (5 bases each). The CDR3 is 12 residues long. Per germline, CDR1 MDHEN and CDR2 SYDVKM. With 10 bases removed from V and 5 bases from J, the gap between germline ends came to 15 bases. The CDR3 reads CANRQDWDEQYF. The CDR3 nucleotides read TGTGCCAACAGGCAGGACTGGGACGAGCAGTACTTC.

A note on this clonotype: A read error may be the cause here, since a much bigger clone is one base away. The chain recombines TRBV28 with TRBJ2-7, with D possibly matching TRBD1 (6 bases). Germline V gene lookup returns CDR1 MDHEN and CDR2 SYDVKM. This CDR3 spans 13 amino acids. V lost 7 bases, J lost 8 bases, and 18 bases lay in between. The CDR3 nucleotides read TGTGCCAGCAACGGGCAGGGGTCGTACAAGCAGTACTTC. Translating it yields CASNGQGSYKQYF.

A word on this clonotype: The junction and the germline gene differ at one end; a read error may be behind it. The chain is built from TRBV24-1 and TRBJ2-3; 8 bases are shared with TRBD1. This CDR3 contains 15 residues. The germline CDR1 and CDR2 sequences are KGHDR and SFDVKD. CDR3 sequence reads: CTTSETGGSTDTQYF. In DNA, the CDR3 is TGTACCACCAGTGAAACAGGGGGGAGCACAGATACACAGTATTTT.

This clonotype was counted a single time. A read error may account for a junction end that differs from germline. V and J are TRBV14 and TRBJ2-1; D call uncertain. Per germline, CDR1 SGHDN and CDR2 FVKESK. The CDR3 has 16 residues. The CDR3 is CANSQTGQDRHNEQFF. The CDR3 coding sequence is TGTGCCAACAGCCAAACTGGCCAGGACCGCCACAATGAGCAGTTCTTC.

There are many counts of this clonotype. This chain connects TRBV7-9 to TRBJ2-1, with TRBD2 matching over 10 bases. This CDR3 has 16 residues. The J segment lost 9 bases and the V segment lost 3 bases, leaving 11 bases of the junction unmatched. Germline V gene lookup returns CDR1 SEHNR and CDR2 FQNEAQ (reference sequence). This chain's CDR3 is CASSFPSLAGVGEQFF. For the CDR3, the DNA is TGTGCCAGCAGCTTTCCCTCGCTAGCGGGAGTTGGTGAGCAGTTCTTC.

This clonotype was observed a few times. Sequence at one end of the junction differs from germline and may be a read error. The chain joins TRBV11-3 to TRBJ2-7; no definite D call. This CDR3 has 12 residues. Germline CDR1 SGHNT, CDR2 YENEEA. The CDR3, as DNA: TGTGCCAGCAGCTTAGTTCCAGAGGAGCAGTATTTC. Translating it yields CASSLVPEEQYF. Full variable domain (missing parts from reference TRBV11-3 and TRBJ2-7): EAGVVQSPRYKIIEKKQPVAFWCNPISGHNTLYWYLQNLGQGPELLIRYENEEAVDDSQLPKDRFSAERLKGVDSTLKIQPAELGDSAVYLCASSLVPEEQYFGPGTRLTVT.

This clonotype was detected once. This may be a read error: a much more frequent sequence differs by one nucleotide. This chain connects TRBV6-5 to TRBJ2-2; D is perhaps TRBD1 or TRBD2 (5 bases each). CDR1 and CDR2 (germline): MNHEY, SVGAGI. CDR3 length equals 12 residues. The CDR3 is CVSRERGGELFF. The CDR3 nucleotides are TGTGTCAGCAGGGAGAGGGGCGGGGAGCTGTTTTTT.

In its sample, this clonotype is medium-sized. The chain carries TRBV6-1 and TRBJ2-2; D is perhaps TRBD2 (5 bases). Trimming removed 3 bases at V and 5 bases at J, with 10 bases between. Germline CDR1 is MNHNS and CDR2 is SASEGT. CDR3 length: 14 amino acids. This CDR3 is CASSDGVQTGELFF. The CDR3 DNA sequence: TGTGCCAGCAGTGACGGGGTCCAAACCGGGGAGCTGTTTTTT.

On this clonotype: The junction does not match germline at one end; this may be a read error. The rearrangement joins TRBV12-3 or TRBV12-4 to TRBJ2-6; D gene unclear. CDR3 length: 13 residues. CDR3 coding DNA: TGTGCCAGCAACCCCTCTGGGCTCAACGTCCTGAGTTTC. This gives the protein CASNPSGLNVLSF.

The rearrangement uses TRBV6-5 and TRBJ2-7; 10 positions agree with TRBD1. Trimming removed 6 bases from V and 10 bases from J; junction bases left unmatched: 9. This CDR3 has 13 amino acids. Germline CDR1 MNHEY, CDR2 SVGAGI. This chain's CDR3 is CASSRDRGYGQYF. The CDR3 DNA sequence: TGTGCCAGCAGCCGGGACAGGGGTTACGGACAGTACTTC.

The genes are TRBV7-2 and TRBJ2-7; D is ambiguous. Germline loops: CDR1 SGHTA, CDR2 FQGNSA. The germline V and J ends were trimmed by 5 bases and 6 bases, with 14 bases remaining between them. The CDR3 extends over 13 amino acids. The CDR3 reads CASSRSQWSEQYF. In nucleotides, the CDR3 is TGTGCCAGCAGCCGCTCCCAGTGGTCCGAGCAGTACTTC.

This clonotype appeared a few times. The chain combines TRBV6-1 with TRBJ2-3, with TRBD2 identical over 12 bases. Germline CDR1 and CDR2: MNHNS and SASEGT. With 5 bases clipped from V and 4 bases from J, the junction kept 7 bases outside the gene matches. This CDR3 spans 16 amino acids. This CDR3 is CASSRTSGNPPDTQYF. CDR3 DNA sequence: TGTGCCAGCAGTCGGACTAGCGGGAATCCGCCAGATACGCAGTATTTT.

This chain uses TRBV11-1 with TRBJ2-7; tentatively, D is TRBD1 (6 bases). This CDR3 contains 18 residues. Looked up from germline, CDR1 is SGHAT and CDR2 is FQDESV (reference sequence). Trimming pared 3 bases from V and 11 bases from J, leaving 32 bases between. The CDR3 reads CASSFNFARTVQPYEEYF. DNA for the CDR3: TGTGCCAGCAGCTTCAACTTTGCCCGGACAGTGCAACCCTATGAGGAGTACTTC.

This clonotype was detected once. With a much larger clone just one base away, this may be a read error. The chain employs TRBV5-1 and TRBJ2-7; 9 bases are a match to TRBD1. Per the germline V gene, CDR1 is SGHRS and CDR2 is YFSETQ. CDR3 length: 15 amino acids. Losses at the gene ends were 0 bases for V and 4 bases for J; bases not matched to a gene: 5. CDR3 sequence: CASSLVETGGYEQYF. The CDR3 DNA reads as TGCGCCAGCAGCTTGGTCGAGACAGGGGGTTACGAGCAGTACTTC.

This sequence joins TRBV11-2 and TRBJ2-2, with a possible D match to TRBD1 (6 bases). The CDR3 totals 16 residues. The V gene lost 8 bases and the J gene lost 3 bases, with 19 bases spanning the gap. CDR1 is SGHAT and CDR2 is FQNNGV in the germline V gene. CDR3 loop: CASAAPGQTDTGELFF. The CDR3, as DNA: TGTGCCAGCGCCGCCCCGGGACAAACAGACACCGGGGAGCTGTTTTTT.

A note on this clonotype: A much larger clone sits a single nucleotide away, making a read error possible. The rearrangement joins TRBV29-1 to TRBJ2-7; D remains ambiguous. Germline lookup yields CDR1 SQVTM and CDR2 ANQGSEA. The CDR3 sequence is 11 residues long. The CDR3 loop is CTVDQLGEQYF. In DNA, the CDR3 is TGCACCGTTGATCAGCTGGGCGAGCAGTACTTC.

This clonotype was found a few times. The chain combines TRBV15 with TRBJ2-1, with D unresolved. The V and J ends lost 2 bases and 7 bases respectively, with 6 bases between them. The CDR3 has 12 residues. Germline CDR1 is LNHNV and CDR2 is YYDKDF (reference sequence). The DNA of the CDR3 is TGTGCCACCAGCAGACCCCCTAATGAGCAGTTCTTC. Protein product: CATSRPPNEQFF.

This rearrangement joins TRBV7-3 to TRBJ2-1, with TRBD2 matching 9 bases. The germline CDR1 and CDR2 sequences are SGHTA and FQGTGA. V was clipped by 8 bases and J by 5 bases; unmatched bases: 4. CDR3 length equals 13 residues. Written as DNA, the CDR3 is TGTGCCAGCGCGACTAGCGGCCACAATGAGCAGTTCTTC. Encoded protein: CASATSGHNEQFF. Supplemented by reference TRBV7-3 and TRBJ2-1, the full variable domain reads GAGVSQTPSNKVTEKGKYVELRCDPISGHTALYWYRQSLGQGPEFLIYFQGTGAADDSGLPNDRFFAVRPEGSVSTLKIQRTERGDSAVYLCASATSGHNEQFFGPGTRLTVL.